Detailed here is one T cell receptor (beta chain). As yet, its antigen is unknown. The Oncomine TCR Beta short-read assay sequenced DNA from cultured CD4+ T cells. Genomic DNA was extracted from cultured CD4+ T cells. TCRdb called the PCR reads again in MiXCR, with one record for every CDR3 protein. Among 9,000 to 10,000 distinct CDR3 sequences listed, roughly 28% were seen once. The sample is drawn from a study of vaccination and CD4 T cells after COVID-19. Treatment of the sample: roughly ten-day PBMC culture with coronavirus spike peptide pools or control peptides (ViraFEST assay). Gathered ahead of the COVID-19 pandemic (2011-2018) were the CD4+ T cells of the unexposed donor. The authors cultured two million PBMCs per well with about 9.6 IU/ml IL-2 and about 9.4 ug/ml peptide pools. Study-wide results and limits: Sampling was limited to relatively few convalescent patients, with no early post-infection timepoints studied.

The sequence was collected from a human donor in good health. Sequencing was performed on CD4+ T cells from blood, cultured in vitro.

CDR3 sequence reads: CSASPRFASTYTF. CDR3 DNA sequence: TGCAGTGCCTCCCCCCGATTCGCCTCGACCTACACCTTC. The genes are TRBV20-1 and TRBJ1-2; D gene uncertain. Trimming cost V 6 bases and J 10 bases, with 21 bases left between them. Germline CDR1 reads DFQATT; CDR2 reads SNEGSKA (reference sequence). The CDR3 consists of 13 residues.